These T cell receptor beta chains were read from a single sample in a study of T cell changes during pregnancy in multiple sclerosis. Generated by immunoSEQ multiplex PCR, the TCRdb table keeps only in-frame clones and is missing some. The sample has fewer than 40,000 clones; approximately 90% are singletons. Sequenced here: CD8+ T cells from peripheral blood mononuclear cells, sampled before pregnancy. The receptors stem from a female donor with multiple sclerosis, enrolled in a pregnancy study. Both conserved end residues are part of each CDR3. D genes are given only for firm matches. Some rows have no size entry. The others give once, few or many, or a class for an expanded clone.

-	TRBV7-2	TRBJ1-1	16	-	TGTGCCAGCAGCTTCCCAACAGGTACCATGAACACTGAAGCTTTCTTT	CASSFPTGTMNTEAFF
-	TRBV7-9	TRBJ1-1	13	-	TGTGCCAGCAGCCTAGACCCAGGCACTGAAGCTTTCTTT	CASSLDPGTEAFF
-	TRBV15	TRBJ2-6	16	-	TGTGCCACCAGCAGAGAACGGGAATCTGGGGCCAACGTCCTGACTTTC	CATSRERESGANVLTF
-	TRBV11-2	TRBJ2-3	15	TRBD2	TGTGCCAGCAGCCCCGGGACTAGTGGCACAGATACGCAGTATTTT	CASSPGTSGTDTQYF
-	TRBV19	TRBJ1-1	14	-	TGTGCCAGTAGCCTCGCGGGAGGCGGCACTGAAGCTTTCTTT	CASSLAGGGTEAFF
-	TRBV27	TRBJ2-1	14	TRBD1	TGTGCCAGCAGTTTAGGACAGGGGGGCAATGAGCAGTTCTTC	CASSLGQGGNEQFF
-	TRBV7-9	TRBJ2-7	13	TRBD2	TGTGCCACCTCCCGCCGGGGGGTCATCGAGCAGTACTTC	CATSRRGVIEQYF
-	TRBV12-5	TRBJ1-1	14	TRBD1	TGTGCTAGTGGTTGGGGACAGCTGAACACTGAAGCTTTCTTT	CASGWGQLNTEAFF
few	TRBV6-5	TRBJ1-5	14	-	TGTGCCAGCAGTTACTCGATATCGGGTCAGCCCCAGCATTTT	CASSYSISGQPQHF
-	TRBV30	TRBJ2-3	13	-	TGTGCCTCAACCCACAGTAGCACAGATACGCAGTATTTT	CASTHSSTDTQYF
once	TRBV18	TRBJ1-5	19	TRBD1	TGTGCCAGCTCACAACTGGGACAGGGGAATTTTTATAGCAATCAGCCCCAGCATTTT	CASSQLGQGNFYSNQPQHF
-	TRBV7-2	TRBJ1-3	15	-	TGTGCCAGCAGCCTGGGGCGGAGCCCTGGAAACACCATATATTTT	CASSLGRSPGNTIYF
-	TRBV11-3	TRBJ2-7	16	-	TGTGCCAGCAGCTTAGGGTCAGGGATAGACTCCTACGAGCAGTACTTC	CASSLGSGIDSYEQYF
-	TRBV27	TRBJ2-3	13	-	TGTGCCAGTCATCCAGACAGTCCAGATACGCAGTATTTT	CASHPDSPDTQYF
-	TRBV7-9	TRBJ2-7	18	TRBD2	TGTGCCAGCAGCGATCCGGGACTAGCGGGGTTGGCCCCCTACGAGCAGTACTTC	CASSDPGLAGLAPYEQYF
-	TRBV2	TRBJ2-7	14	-	TGTGCCAGCAATGATAAGGCTCGGCGGTACGAGCAGTACTTC	CASNDKARRYEQYF
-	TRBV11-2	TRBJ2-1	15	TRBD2	TGTGCCAGCAGCTTAAGGCTAGCGGCCTACAATGAGCAGTTCTTC	CASSLRLAAYNEQFF
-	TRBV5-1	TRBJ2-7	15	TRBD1	TGCGCCAGCAGCTTGGAGGGACAGGGTAGCGACGAGCAGTACTTC	CASSLEGQGSDEQYF
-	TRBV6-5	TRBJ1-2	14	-	TGTGCCAGCACCAGAGTTGGGGGGGCCCAAGGCTACACCTTC	CASTRVGGAQGYTF
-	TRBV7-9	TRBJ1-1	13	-	TGTGCCAGCAGGCCACAGGAGAACACTGAAGCTTTCTTT	CASRPQENTEAFF
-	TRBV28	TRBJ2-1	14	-	TGTGCCAGCAGTTTAGGACAGACATACAATGAGCAGTTCTTC	CASSLGQTYNEQFF
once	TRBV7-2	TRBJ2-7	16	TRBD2	TGTGCCAGCAGCTTAGTGGGGACTAGTGACTCCTACGAGCAGTACTTC	CASSLVGTSDSYEQYF